The next 18 T cell receptor beta chains were all read from a single sample in a study of T cell repertoires in cytomegalovirus infection (dated by TCRdb to the late 2010s). Sequencing was carried out with an Illumina HiSeq 1500. In TCRdb, the public reads were trimmed at Q25 with fastp and aligned with MiXCR, with productive beta chains retained. Every entry covers one CDR3 protein and lists the most common genes and DNA from its rows. For this sample there are fewer than 550,000 distinct CDR3 sequences; 30% to 40% appear just once. Roughly 13% of the sample rests with the top ten. Sequences were obtained from PBMCs. The receptors derive from a human donor in good health (CMV status not recorded). Some clones in this sample may be carry-over from other donors' samples.

The genes are TRBV7-8 and TRBJ2-5; D ambiguous. The germline V gene encodes CDR1 SGHVS and CDR2 FQNEAQ. CDR3 size: 15 residues. The germline V and J ends were trimmed by 1 base and 13 bases, with 22 bases remaining between them. In nucleotides, the CDR3 is TGTGCCAGCAGCTTAGGTGGCAGAGATAAAGAGACACCGTACTTC. It yields the protein CASSLGGRDKETPYF.

The rearrangement links TRBV7-4 to TRBJ2-1; 7 positions agree with TRBD1. The CDR3 has 17 amino acids. The J segment lost 5 bases and the V segment lost 1 base, leaving 11 bases of the junction unmatched. The V gene's germline CDR1 is SGHVT and CDR2 SQSDAQ. The DNA of the CDR3 is TGTGCCAGCAGCTTAGTGGCTGGGACAGCGGTAGACAATGAGCAGTTCTTC. Translation: CASSLVAGTAVDNEQFF.

At least ten counts were recorded for this clonotype. The CDR3: CASSPPGTGGEAFF. The CDR3 nucleotides are TGTGCCAGCAGCCCGCCCGGGACGGGGGGGGAAGCTTTCTTT. This chain links TRBV28 with TRBJ1-1, with D possibly TRBD1 on 5 matching bases. The CDR3 has 14 amino acids. Trimming stripped 6 bases from V and 8 bases from J, with 19 bases between. CDR1 and CDR2 (germline): MDHEN, SYDVKM.

This clonotype was counted ten times or more. This chain connects TRBV7-2 to TRBJ1-6; D is perhaps TRBD1 (5 bases). V shed 4 bases and J shed 6 bases, with 10 bases lying between them. This CDR3 is built from 14 residues. Germline CDR1 and CDR2: SGHTA and FQGNSA. The CDR3 sequence is CASSYRGGNSPLHF. CDR3 sequence (DNA): TGTGCCAGCAGCTATAGGGGAGGTAATTCACCCCTCCACTTT.

This clonotype was seen a few times. The rearrangement links TRBV23-1 to TRBJ1-5, with D tentatively TRBD1 (5 bases). TRBV23-1 qualifies as an ORF whose function is uncertain. V was clipped by 3 bases and J by 4 bases, with 16 bases between them. The CDR3 is made up of 16 amino acids. The CDR3 nucleotides are TGCGCCAGCAGTCACAGAGGGGCGGGAAGGAATCAGCCCCAGCATTTT. This gives the protein CASSHRGAGRNQPQHF.

V gene TRBV6-4 combines with J gene TRBJ1-1; the match to TRBD1 covers 7 bases. Germline V CDR1 and CDR2: MRHNA, SNTAGT. The CDR3 is 16 residues long. The V segment lost 1 base and the J segment 0 bases; nucleotides outside the gene matches: 5. CDR3 sequence: CASSDFLGTVNTEAFF. CDR3 nucleotide sequence: TGTGCCAGCAGTGACTTTTTGGGGACAGTGAACACTGAAGCTTTCTTT.

This clonotype was detected many times. For the CDR3, the DNA is TGTGCCAGCAGCCTGGGACCTTCCTACGAGCAGTACTTC. Protein: CASSLGPSYEQYF. The chain employs TRBV7-8 and TRBJ2-7, with D tentatively TRBD1 or TRBD2 (5 bases each). The CDR3 is 13 residues long. The ends were cut back, 5 bases at V and 1 base at J, with 9 bases in the middle. Looked up from germline, CDR1 is SGHVS and CDR2 is FQNEAQ.

There are a few counts of this clonotype. The V call is TRBV6-5, the J call TRBJ1-4, with TRBD1 matching 11 bases. The J segment lost 7 bases and the V segment lost 6 bases, leaving 7 bases of the junction unmatched. CDR3 length: 15 residues. The germline CDR1 and CDR2 sequences are MNHEY and SVGAGI. As DNA, the CDR3 is TGTGCCAGCAGACCATCCGGGACAGGGGGTGAAAAACTGTTTTTT. This encodes CASRPSGTGGEKLFF.

The chain combines TRBV6-1 with TRBJ1-1; D not resolved. Germline V gene data show CDR1 as MNHNS and CDR2 as SASEGT. This CDR3 is 12 amino acids long. Trimming pared 8 bases from V and 5 bases from J, leaving 12 bases between. The CDR3 here is CASGLEVTEAFF. CDR3 sequence (DNA): TGTGCCAGCGGCCTAGAGGTGACTGAAGCTTTCTTT.

The sample holds a few counts of this clonotype. The V and J genes are TRBV6-5 and TRBJ1-6; D perhaps matches TRBD1 (5 bases). Germline V CDR1 and CDR2: MNHEY, SVGAGI. The CDR3 totals 15 residues. The V end was cut by 2 bases, the J end by 8 bases, with 13 bases between. The CDR3 loop is CASSYDNPGDSPLHF. In DNA form, the CDR3 reads TGTGCCAGCAGTTACGACAACCCGGGGGATTCACCCCTCCACTTT.

The table lists this clonotype with many counts. The chain recombines TRBV12-3 or TRBV12-4 with TRBJ1-5, with a weak D call TRBD1 (6 bases). Trimming shortened V by 5 bases and J by 3 bases, and 8 bases separated the two germline ends. The CDR3 contains 13 residues. Here the CDR3 DNA reads TGTGCCAGCAGTACAGGGTACAATCAGCCCCAGCATTTT. Encoded protein: CASSTGYNQPQHF.

In its sample, this clonotype was seen a few times. The chain joins TRBV10-3 to TRBJ1-5; D not resolved. Germline values: CDR1 ENHRY, CDR2 SYGVKD. The length of the CDR3 is 17 residues. V shed 4 bases and J shed 3 bases, with 19 bases lying between them. As DNA, the CDR3 is TGTGCCATCAGTGGGACCTCCGGAGGGCCGAACAATCAGCCCCAGCATTTT. Amino acid sequence: CAISGTSGGPNNQPQHF.

This clonotype was observed a handful of times. J is TRBJ2-2 and V is TRBV6-2 or TRBV6-3, with 8 bases matching TRBD1. The ends lost 2 bases at V and 1 base at J; junction bases unmatched: 3. Germline-derived CDR1 and CDR2 are MNHEY and SVGEGT. There are 16 residues in the CDR3. This CDR3 reads CASSYRTGWNTGELFF. DNA of the CDR3: TGTGCCAGCAGTTACCGGACAGGGTGGAACACCGGGGAGCTGTTTTTT.

Only one count was recorded for this clonotype. With a much larger clone just one base away, this may be a read error. The chain employs TRBV28 and TRBJ1-2; the D is unclear. This CDR3 contains 12 residues. The germline gives CDR1 MDHEN, CDR2 SYDVKM. CDR3 in amino acids: CVSSLGPLGYTF. In DNA form, the CDR3 reads TGTGTCAGCAGTTTAGGGCCCTTGGGCTACACCTTC.

This chain joins TRBV6-2 or TRBV6-3 and TRBJ2-5; perhaps TRBD2 as D (5 bases). Germline assignment: CDR1 MNHEY and CDR2 SVGEGT. The CDR3 is 15 residues long. Deletions cut 2 bases from V and 1 base from J, with 11 bases between. CDR3 DNA: TGTGCCAGCAGTTACCGCGGGCGGTCCCAAGAGACCCAGTACTTC. This encodes CASSYRGRSQETQYF.

This clonotype was counted only a few times. The chain employs TRBV6-1 and TRBJ1-1; D might be TRBD1 (5 bases). There are 13 residues in the CDR3. V gave up 8 bases and J gave up 2 bases, with 12 bases separating them. Germline-derived CDR1 and CDR2 are MNHNS and SASEGT. CDR3 sequence (DNA): TGTGCCAGCCAACAGGTGCCAAACACTGAAGCTTTCTTT. It is translated as CASQQVPNTEAFF.

This clonotype showed up just once. A much larger clone sits a single nucleotide away, making a read error possible. This chain links TRBV7-2 with TRBJ2-7; perhaps TRBD1 as D (5 bases). From germline, CDR1 is SGHTA and CDR2 FQGNSA. CDR3 length equals 13 residues. With 8 bases removed from V and 5 bases from J, the gap between germline ends came to 16 bases. The CDR3: CASCTGWANEQYF. The CDR3 DNA reads TGTGCCAGCTGTACAGGTTGGGCCAACGAGCAGTACTTC.

This chain joins TRBV5-5 and TRBJ1-2; D ambiguous. Trimming pared 0 bases from V and 6 bases from J, leaving 12 bases between. The CDR3 consists of 14 residues. Germline assignment: CDR1 SGHKS and CDR2 YYEKEE (reference sequence). In nucleotides, the CDR3 is TGTGCCAGCAGCTTGGTGCTGGGAGGTGATGGCTACACCTTC. Translation: CASSLVLGGDGYTF.